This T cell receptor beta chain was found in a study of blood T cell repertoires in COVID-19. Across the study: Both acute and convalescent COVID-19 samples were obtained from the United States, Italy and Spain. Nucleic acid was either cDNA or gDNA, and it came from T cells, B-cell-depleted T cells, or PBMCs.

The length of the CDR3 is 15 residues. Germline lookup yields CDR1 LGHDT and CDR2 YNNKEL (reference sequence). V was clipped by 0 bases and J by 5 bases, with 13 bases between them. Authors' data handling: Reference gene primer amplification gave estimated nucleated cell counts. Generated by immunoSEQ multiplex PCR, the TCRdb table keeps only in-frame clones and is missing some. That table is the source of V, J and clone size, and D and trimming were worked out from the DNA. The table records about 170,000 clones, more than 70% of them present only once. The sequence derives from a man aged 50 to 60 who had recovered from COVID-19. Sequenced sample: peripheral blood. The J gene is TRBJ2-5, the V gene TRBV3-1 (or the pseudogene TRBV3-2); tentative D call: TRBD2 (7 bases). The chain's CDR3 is CASSQDKGRGETQYF. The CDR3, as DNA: TGTGCCAGCAGCCAAGATAAAGGGAGGGGGGAGACCCAGTACTTC.